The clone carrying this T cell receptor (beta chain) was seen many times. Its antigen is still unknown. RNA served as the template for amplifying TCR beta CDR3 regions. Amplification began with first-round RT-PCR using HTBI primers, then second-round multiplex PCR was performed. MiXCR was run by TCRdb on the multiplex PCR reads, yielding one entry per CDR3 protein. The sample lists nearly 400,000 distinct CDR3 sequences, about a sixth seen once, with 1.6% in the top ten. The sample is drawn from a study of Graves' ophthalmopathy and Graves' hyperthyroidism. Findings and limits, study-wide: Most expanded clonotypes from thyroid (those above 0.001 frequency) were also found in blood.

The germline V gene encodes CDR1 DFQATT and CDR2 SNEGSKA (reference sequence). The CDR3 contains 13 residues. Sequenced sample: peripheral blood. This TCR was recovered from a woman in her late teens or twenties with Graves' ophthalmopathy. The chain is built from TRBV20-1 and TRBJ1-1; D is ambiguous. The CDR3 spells CSVGSRKSTEAFF. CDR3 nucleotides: TGCAGCGTAGGCTCGAGAAAAAGCACTGAAGCTTTCTTT.